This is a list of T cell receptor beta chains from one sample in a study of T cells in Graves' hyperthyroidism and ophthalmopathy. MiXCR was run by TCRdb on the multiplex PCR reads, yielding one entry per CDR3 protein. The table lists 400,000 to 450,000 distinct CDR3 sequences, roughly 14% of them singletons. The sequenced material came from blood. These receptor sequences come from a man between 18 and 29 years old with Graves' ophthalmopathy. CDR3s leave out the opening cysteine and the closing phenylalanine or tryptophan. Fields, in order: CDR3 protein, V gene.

cdr3_aa: ASSQGQETQY
v_call: TRBV3-1

cdr3_aa: SAPMGGGTEAF
v_call: TRBV20-1

cdr3_aa: ASSLTINEQY
v_call: TRBV11-2

cdr3_aa: SAGRRRTGEAF
v_call: TRBV20-1

cdr3_aa: AWSARTLYNSPLH
v_call: TRBV30

cdr3_aa: ASSNPPGVAGADTQY
v_call: TRBV7-6

cdr3_aa: ASSEDRGDEQY
v_call: TRBV2

cdr3_aa: AWNLRGPFNEKLF
v_call: TRBV30

cdr3_aa: ASSSDSGTDTQY
v_call: TRBV7-9

cdr3_aa: AIKVVGGNTEAF
v_call: TRBV10-3

cdr3_aa: ASSQEIADRDQETQY
v_call: TRBV14

cdr3_aa: ASSLSAETQY
v_call: TRBV12-3/TRBV12-4

cdr3_aa: ASSPGPANTEAF
v_call: TRBV7-8

cdr3_aa: ATSSGGGYSYEQY
v_call: TRBV24-1

cdr3_aa: SATGFLVNTEAF
v_call: TRBV20-1

cdr3_aa: ASSAWTSGRDTQY
v_call: TRBV5-1

cdr3_aa: ASSLGAGVGSTEAF
v_call: TRBV7-6

cdr3_aa: ASSATGEGVGNTIY
v_call: TRBV5-1

cdr3_aa: ASGSGLYAY
v_call: TRBV2

cdr3_aa: SARRAGGPGTDTQY
v_call: TRBV20-1

cdr3_aa: AWSGGFGNTIY
v_call: TRBV30

cdr3_aa: ASSTGAVETQY
v_call: TRBV27

cdr3_aa: ASSQNPGPPQETQY
v_call: TRBV4-1

cdr3_aa: ASTQTGSATEAF
v_call: TRBV19